This T cell receptor (beta chain) was retrieved from a study of T cells in Graves' hyperthyroidism and ophthalmopathy. Regarding the study as a whole: Classification by a 13 V-J model distinguished ophthalmopathy from stable hyperthyroidism.

RNA transcripts were the template for amplifying TCR beta CDR3 regions. A first-round RT-PCR of the TCR CDR3 used the HTBI primer set. MiXCR was run by TCRdb on the multiplex PCR reads, yielding one entry per CDR3 protein. The table lists around 500,000 distinct CDR3 sequences, 13% to 15% of them singletons. Aged 18 to 65, the patients had hyperthyroidism that was newly diagnosed and had lasted under 2 months. Exclusions: uncontrolled infection, other autoimmune disease, pregnancy, lactation. Trimming stripped 5 bases from V and 5 bases from J, with 16 bases between. CDR3 length: 15 amino acids. Germline CDR1 and CDR2: LGHDT and YNNKEL (reference sequence). This clonotype was counted at least ten times. The antigen remains undetermined.

This receptor was obtained from a woman aged 40-49 years with Graves' hyperthyroidism. The chain uses TRBV3-1 and TRBJ2-1; possibly TRBD1 or TRBD2 for D (6 bases each). Specimen: blood. As DNA, the CDR3 is TGTGCCAGCAGCAAGAGGAGGGACAAAAACAATGAGCAGTTCTTC. It codes for CASSKRRDKNNEQFF.